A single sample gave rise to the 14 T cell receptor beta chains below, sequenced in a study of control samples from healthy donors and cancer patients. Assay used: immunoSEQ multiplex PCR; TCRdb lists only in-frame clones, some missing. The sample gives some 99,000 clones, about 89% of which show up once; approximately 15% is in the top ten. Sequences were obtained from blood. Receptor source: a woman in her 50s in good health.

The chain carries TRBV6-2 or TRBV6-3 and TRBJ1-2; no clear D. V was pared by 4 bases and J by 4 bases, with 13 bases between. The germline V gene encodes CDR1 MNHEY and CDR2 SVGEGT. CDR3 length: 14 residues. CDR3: CASSSVGFSYGYTF. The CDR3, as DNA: TGTGCCAGCAGTTCCGTCGGATTCAGCTATGGCTACACCTTC.

Here the CDR3 reads CASSEGGTGHTEAFF. In DNA, the CDR3 is TGTGCCAGCAGCGAAGGCGGGACAGGGCACACTGAAGCTTTCTTT. The chain employs TRBV9 and TRBJ1-1; 9 nucleotides agree with TRBD1. V was clipped by 3 bases and J by 3 bases; unmatched bases: 6. The CDR3 totals 15 residues. CDR1 and CDR2 from the germline V gene are SGDLS and YYNGEE.

The CDR3: CATSDSIYGYTF. CDR3 nucleotides: TGTGCCACCAGTGATAGCATCTATGGCTACACCTTC. The rearrangement links TRBV24-1 to TRBJ1-2; D uncertain. V lost 3 bases and J 4 bases, leaving 5 bases between the germline ends. The germline CDR1 and CDR2 sequences are KGHDR and SFDVKD. This CDR3 contains 12 residues.

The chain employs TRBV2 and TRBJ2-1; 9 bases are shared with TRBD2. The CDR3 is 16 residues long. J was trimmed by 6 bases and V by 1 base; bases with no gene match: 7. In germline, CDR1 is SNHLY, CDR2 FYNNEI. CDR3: CASSEGGLARTNEQFF. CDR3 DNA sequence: TGTGCCAGCAGTGAAGGCGGACTAGCGAGAACCAATGAGCAGTTCTTC.

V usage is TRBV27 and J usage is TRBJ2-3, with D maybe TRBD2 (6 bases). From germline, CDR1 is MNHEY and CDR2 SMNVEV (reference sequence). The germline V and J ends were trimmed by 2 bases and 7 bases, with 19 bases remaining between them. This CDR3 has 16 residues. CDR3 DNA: TGTGCCAGCAGTTTACCCACGGGGACTCCCATAAATACGCAGTATTTT. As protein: CASSLPTGTPINTQYF.

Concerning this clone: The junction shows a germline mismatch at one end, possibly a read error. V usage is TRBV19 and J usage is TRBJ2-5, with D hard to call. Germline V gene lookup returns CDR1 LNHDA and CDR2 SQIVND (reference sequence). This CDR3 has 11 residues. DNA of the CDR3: TGTGCCAGTAGTATGTGGGTGACCTATCACTTC. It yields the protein CASSMWVTYHF.

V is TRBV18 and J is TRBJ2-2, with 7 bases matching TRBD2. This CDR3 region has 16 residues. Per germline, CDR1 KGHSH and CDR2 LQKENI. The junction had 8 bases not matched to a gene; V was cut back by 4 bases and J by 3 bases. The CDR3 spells CASSQTTSVHTGELFF. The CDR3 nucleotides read TGTGCCAGCTCACAGACTACTAGCGTGCACACCGGGGAGCTGTTTTTT.

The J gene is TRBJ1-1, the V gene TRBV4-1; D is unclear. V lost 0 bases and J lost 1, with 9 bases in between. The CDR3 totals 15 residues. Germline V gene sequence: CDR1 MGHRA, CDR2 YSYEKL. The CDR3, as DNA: TGCGCCAGCAGCCAAGACCGAGGCTCGAACACTGAAGCTTTCTTT. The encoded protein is CASSQDRGSNTEAFF.

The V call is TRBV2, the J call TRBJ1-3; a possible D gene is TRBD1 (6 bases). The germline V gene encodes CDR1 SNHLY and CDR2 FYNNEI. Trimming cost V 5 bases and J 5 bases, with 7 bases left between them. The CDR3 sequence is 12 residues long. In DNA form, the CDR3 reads TGTGCCAGCAGTAGGGGGAGAAACACCATATATTTT. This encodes CASSRGRNTIYF.

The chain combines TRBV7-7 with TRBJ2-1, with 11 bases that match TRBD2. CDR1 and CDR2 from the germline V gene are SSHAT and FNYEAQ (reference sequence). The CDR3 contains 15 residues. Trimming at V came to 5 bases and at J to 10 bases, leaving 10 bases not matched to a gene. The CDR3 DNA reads TGTGCCAGCAGCGCCGCTAGCGGGGGGACAGGGGAGCAGTTCTTC. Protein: CASSAASGGTGEQFF.

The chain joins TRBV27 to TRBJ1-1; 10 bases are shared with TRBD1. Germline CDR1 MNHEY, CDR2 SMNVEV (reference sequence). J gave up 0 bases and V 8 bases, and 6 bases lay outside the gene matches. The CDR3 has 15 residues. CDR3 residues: CASGGQGPLNTEAFF. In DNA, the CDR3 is TGTGCCAGCGGGGGACAGGGGCCTCTGAACACTGAAGCTTTCTTT.

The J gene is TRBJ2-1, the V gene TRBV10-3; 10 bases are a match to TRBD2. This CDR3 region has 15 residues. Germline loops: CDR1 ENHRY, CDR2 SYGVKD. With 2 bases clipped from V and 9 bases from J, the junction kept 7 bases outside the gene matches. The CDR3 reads CAISEPTSGVSEQFF. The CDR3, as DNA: TGTGCCATCAGTGAGCCTACTAGCGGGGTGAGTGAGCAGTTCTTC.

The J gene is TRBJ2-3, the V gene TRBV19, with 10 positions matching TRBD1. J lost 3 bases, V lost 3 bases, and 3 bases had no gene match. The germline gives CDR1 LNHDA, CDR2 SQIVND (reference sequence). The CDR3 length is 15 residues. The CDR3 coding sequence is TGTGCCAGTAGTATCATGGACAGGGGGACAGATACGCAGTATTTT. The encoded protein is CASSIMDRGTDTQYF.

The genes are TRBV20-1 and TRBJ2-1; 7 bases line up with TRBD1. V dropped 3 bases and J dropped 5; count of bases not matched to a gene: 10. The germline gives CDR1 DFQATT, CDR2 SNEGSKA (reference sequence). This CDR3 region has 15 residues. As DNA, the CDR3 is TGCAGTGCTAGTGAGACAGGGTTTTCAGACAATGAGCAGTTCTTC. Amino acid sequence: CSASETGFSDNEQFF.